The rows below give T cell receptor beta chains drawn from one sample of a study of post-analysis software for immune sequencing data. TCRdb analysed the PCR reads with MiXCR anew, one entry per CDR3 protein. This sample has about 200,000 distinct CDR3 sequences, with approximately 29% found just once. Input material: blood. Source of these receptors: a girl aged 2-17 years with multiple sclerosis. CDR3s include the opening cysteine and the closing phenylalanine or tryptophan. The D gene is left open where the match is weak. The size entry is marked missing in some rows and otherwise reads once, few, many or a size class.

D,V,J,size,CDR3,DNA
-,TRBV7-8,TRBJ2-1,-,CASSGVRVYNEQFF,TGTGCCAGCAGCGGGGTTAGGGTATACAATGAGCAGTTCTTC
-,TRBV12-3/TRBV12-4,TRBJ2-1,-,CASSLAMGGASYNEQFF,TGTGCCAGCAGTTTAGCGATGGGGGGAGCCTCCTACAATGAGCAGTTCTTC
-,TRBV28,TRBJ1-4,-,CAGSPGGGEKLFF,TGTGCCGGCAGCCCGGGCGGGGGTGAAAAACTGTTTTTT
-,TRBV6-1,TRBJ1-5,-,CASSSGWGTGNQPQHF,TGTGCCAGCAGCTCCGGGTGGGGAACGGGCAATCAGCCCCAGCATTTT
-,TRBV10-1,TRBJ2-7,few,CASSESGGSYEQYF,TGCGCCAGCAGTGAGTCCGGTGGGTCCTACGAGCAGTACTTC
-,TRBV7-9,TRBJ2-7,many,CASSLQADFYEQYF,TGTGCCAGCAGCTTACAGGCAGATTTCTACGAGCAGTACTTC
-,TRBV11-2,TRBJ1-1,-,CASSLVMAGVTEAFF,TGTGCCAGCAGCTTAGTCATGGCAGGGGTCACTGAAGCTTTCTTT
-,TRBV20-1,TRBJ2-1,many,CSAQDGGAPYNEQFF,TGCAGTGCTCAGGACGGGGGAGCGCCCTACAATGAGCAGTTCTTC
-,TRBV28,TRBJ1-1,few,CASSIPPPGLDTEAFF,TGTGCCAGCAGCATACCCCCCCCAGGGCTGGACACTGAAGCTTTCTTT
-,TRBV20-1,TRBJ1-5,few,CSARRHGNQPQHF,TGCAGTGCTAGAAGGCACGGCAATCAGCCCCAGCATTTT
-,TRBV6-1,TRBJ1-2,-,CASSDNLGGLRGYTF,TGTGCCAGCAGTGACAATCTCGGGGGTTTGAGAGGCTACACCTTC
-,TRBV5-1,TRBJ2-2,-,CASSLHRDKNTGELFF,TGCGCCAGCAGCTTGCACCGGGACAAGAACACCGGGGAGCTGTTTTTT
-,TRBV14,TRBJ2-7,many,CASSQEVRVGEQYF,TGTGCCAGCAGCCAAGAGGTCAGGGTAGGAGAGCAGTACTTC
-,TRBV12-3/TRBV12-4,TRBJ1-4,many,CASSFVRDGKLFF,TGTGCCAGCAGTTTTGTTCGTGATGGGAAACTGTTTTTT
TRBD1,TRBV20-1,TRBJ1-2,many,CSAREAGGVYGYTF,TGCAGTGCTAGAGAGGCAGGGGGGGTCTATGGCTACACCTTC
-,TRBV5-1,TRBJ1-1,-,CASSIAGRGGAEAFF,TGCGCCAGCAGCATAGCCGGGAGGGGAGGCGCTGAAGCTTTCTTT
-,TRBV3-1,TRBJ2-5,many,CASSQNPRTQETQYF,TGTGCCAGCAGCCAGAACCCCAGGACCCAAGAGACCCAGTACTTC
-,TRBV20-1,TRBJ2-5,few,CSAREQETQYF,TGCAGTGCAAGAGAACAAGAGACCCAGTACTTC
-,TRBV5-1,TRBJ2-1,few,CASSPDGLQGFLDEQFF,TGCGCCAGCAGCCCTGACGGACTTCAAGGGTTCCTCGATGAGCAGTTCTTC
-,TRBV7-2,TRBJ2-7,-,CASSLSQYEQYF,TGTGCCAGCAGCTTATCTCAGTACGAGCAGTACTTC
-,TRBV28,TRBJ1-4,few,CASSLPQVGEKLFF,TGTGCCAGCAGTCTTCCCCAGGTTGGGGAAAAACTGTTTTTT
TRBD1,TRBV12-3/TRBV12-4,TRBJ2-7,many,CASGRQGSAYEQYF,TGTGCCAGCGGTCGACAGGGGTCGGCCTACGAGCAGTACTTC
TRBD1,TRBV5-4,TRBJ1-1,-,CASSPPGQGGTEAFF,TGTGCCAGCAGCCCACCCGGACAGGGTGGCACTGAAGCTTTCTTT
TRBD1,TRBV19,TRBJ1-2,many,CASSITGGLYGYTF,TGTGCCAGTAGTATAACAGGGGGCCTATATGGCTACACCTTC
-,TRBV10-3,TRBJ2-7,many,CAISESAGMYEQYF,TGTGCCATCAGTGAGTCGGCCGGAATGTACGAGCAGTACTTC
TRBD2,TRBV14,TRBJ2-1,once,CASSQDQTSGRREQFF,TGTGCCAGCAGCCAAGATCAGACTAGCGGGAGACGAGAGCAGTTCTTC
TRBD1,TRBV7-2,TRBJ1-2,many,CASSGRQGRDGYTF,TGTGCCAGCAGCGGTCGACAGGGGAGGGATGGCTACACCTTC
-,TRBV28,TRBJ1-1,-,CASSPRRIMNTEAFF,TGTGCCAGCAGTCCCCGCCGCATCATGAACACTGAAGCTTTCTTT
-,TRBV12-3/TRBV12-4,TRBJ1-5,-,CASSELSHPARHF,TGTGCCAGCAGTGAGCTATCCCACCCAGCCCGGCATTTT
-,TRBV12-3/TRBV12-4,TRBJ1-1,many,CASRPMNTEAFF,TGCGCCAGCAGGCCCATGAACACTGAAGCTTTCTTT
-,TRBV5-1,TRBJ2-7,few,CASTETGMSSYEQYF,TGCGCCAGCACCGAAACAGGGATGAGCTCCTACGAGCAGTACTTC
-,TRBV7-9,TRBJ1-2,-,CASSFPEDRVSHTF,TGTGCCAGCAGCTTTCCCGAGGACAGAGTGAGCCACACCTTC
-,TRBV5-1,TRBJ1-2,many,CASSLEGRWRGEVNGYTF,TGCGCCAGCAGCTTGGAGGGTCGGTGGAGAGGGGAGGTAAATGGCTACACCTTC
TRBD1,TRBV20-1,TRBJ2-6,few,CSARDRQGSGANVRTF,TGCAGTGCTAGAGACCGACAGGGATCTGGGGCCAACGTCCGGACTTTC
TRBD1,TRBV4-1,TRBJ1-6,many,CASSQARTGGILPLHF,TGCGCCAGCAGCCAAGCGCGGACAGGGGGCATTTTACCCCTCCACTTT
TRBD1,TRBV6-1,TRBJ1-1,-,CASNRDRGSEAFF,TGTGCCAGCAACCGGGACAGGGGATCTGAAGCTTTCTTT
-,TRBV27,TRBJ1-5,few,CASSFALGQPQHF,TGTGCCAGCAGTTTTGCGTTGGGACAGCCCCAGCATTTT
-,TRBV6-5,TRBJ1-2,many,CASSYMGNYGYTF,TGTGCCAGCAGTTACATGGGTAACTATGGCTACACCTTC
TRBD1,TRBV27,TRBJ1-3,-,CASSSDRGYGNTIYF,TGTGCCAGCAGTTCTGACAGGGGGTATGGAAACACCATATATTTT
TRBD1,TRBV6-5,TRBJ1-2,many,CASRALQGSGNYGYTF,TGTGCCAGCAGGGCACTACAGGGGTCGGGTAACTATGGCTACACCTTC
-,TRBV12-3/TRBV12-4,TRBJ2-1,many,CASSLGGWGGLLEQFF,TGTGCCAGCAGCCTAGGGGGGTGGGGGGGATTACTTGAGCAGTTCTTC
-,TRBV5-1,TRBJ2-2,-,CASSSRQRTNTGELFF,TGCGCCAGCAGCTCCCGACAGAGGACGAACACCGGGGAGCTGTTTTTT
TRBD2,TRBV2,TRBJ2-7,few,CASSEALHRGLAGPHEQYF,TGTGCCAGCAGTGAAGCGCTTCATCGGGGACTAGCGGGACCCCACGAGCAGTACTTC
-,TRBV18,TRBJ2-5,few,CASSATGGLQETQYF,TGTGCCAGCTCAGCAACCGGGGGGCTGCAAGAGACCCAGTACTTC
-,TRBV27,TRBJ2-7,few,CASSLLGNTYEQYF,TGTGCCAGCAGTTTACTGGGTAACACCTACGAGCAGTACTTC
TRBD1,TRBV28,TRBJ2-3,many,CASSSHLQGAAPEDTQYF,TGTGCCAGCAGTTCCCACTTACAGGGGGCTGCCCCCGAAGATACGCAGTATTTT
-,TRBV28,TRBJ1-2,many,CASSPRSLLGDYTF,TGTGCCAGCAGTCCCAGGAGCTTGTTGGGGGACTACACCTTC
-,TRBV20-1,TRBJ2-4,few,CSAVPLAPFKNIQYF,TGCAGTGCCGTACCCCTAGCACCTTTCAAAAACATTCAGTACTTC
-,TRBV6-5,TRBJ2-3,many,CASIGFADTQYF,TGTGCCAGCATCGGGTTTGCAGATACGCAGTATTTT
-,TRBV27,TRBJ1-5,few,CARGADQPQHF,TGTGCCAGAGGGGCGGATCAGCCCCAGCATTTT
-,TRBV5-1,TRBJ2-3,once,CASSLAQGVGDTQYF,TGCGCCAGCAGCTTGGCGCAGGGTGTGGGAGATACGCAGTATTTT
-,TRBV19,TRBJ1-2,-,CASSLQGNQDYGYTF,TGTGCCAGTAGTCTACAAGGGAATCAGGACTATGGCTACACCTTC
TRBD1,TRBV18,TRBJ1-1,few,CASSHRGTGGAGTEAFF,TGTGCCAGCTCACACCGAGGGACAGGGGGCGCCGGGACTGAAGCTTTCTTT
-,TRBV19,TRBJ1-1,few,CASSKPGAPPNTEAFF,TGTGCCAGCAGTAAACCAGGGGCCCCTCCAAACACTGAAGCTTTCTTT
-,TRBV9,TRBJ1-2,few,CASSVRDRRYGYTF,TGTGCCAGCAGCGTACGCGACAGAAGATATGGCTACACCTTC
-,TRBV20-1,TRBJ2-7,many,CSARVEPYEQYF,TGCAGTGCTAGGGTAGAACCCTACGAGCAGTACTTC
-,TRBV27,TRBJ2-3,many,CASSLSRGPFTDTQYF,TGTGCCAGCAGTTTGTCCAGGGGACCCTTCACAGATACGCAGTATTTT
-,TRBV4-2,TRBJ2-1,few,CASSRETGRNEQFF,TGTGCCAGCAGCCGCGAGACAGGGAGGAATGAGCAGTTCTTC
TRBD1,TRBV3-1,TRBJ2-7,few,CASSQRGQGASYEQYF,TGTGCCAGCAGCCAAAGGGGACAGGGGGCTTCCTACGAGCAGTACTTC